This TCR beta chain was retrieved from a study of OX40 agonist ivuxolimab in advanced cancers. The overall study: Every 2 weeks, ivuxolimab was infused into the patients intravenously at between 0.01 and 10 mg/kg. Three patients responded partially, comprising one with hepatocellular carcinoma and two with cutaneous melanoma. Study-level findings and limits: More expanded clones were found, on average, in CD8+ than in CD4+ T cells.

The CDR3 covers 14 residues. V was trimmed by 6 bases and J by 7 bases, leaving 13 bases between them. CDR1 is MNHEY, CDR2 SVGAGI, per germline. About this clone itself: What it binds is unknown.

Assay used: immunoSEQ multiplex PCR; TCRdb lists only in-frame clones, some missing. The table records roughly 61,000 clones, 85% to 90% of them present only once. This sequence joins TRBV6-5 and TRBJ1-6, with D hard to call. The TCR originated in an adult with an advanced solid tumor such as melanoma, head and neck, liver or kidney cancer. Material: CD4+ or CD8+ T cells sorted from blood, obtained in a trial of the OX40 agonist ivuxolimab. The CDR3 is CASSLGVNNSPLHF. CDR3 coding DNA: TGTGCCAGCAGCCTCGGAGTGAACAATTCACCCCTCCACTTT.